The 18 T cell receptor beta chains below all came from one sample that was sequenced in a study of T cell changes during pregnancy in multiple sclerosis. Generated by immunoSEQ multiplex PCR, the TCRdb table keeps only in-frame clones and is missing some. This table holds tens of thousands of clones, approximately 92% found once. The sample was peripheral blood, taken in the second trimester of pregnancy. The receptor set was obtained from a female donor in good health, enrolled as a control in a pregnancy study.

The chain has TRBV27 and TRBJ1-1; D is uncertain. The CDR3 extends over 13 amino acids. V lost 6 bases, J lost 5 bases, and 13 bases lay in between. CDR1 is MNHEY and CDR2 is SMNVEV in the germline V gene (reference sequence). The CDR3 DNA reads as TGTGCCAGCAGCGCGGGAAAAGGAACTGAAGCTTTCTTT. As protein: CASSAGKGTEAFF.

This clone was seen once. V usage is TRBV5-8 and J usage is TRBJ1-6; no firm D call. Trimming shortened V by 1 base and J by 7 bases, and 18 bases separated the two germline ends. The CDR3 consists of 17 residues. Germline V gives CDR1 SGHTS, CDR2 YDEGEE. The CDR3 loop reads CASSLKGGRGGNSPLHF. Written as DNA, the CDR3 is TGTGCCAGCAGCTTGAAAGGTGGCAGAGGAGGCAATTCACCCCTCCACTTT.

The V and J genes are TRBV19 and TRBJ2-3, with D possibly being TRBD1 (5 bases). This CDR3 comprises 13 residues. Per germline, CDR1 LNHDA and CDR2 SQIVND (reference sequence). V was trimmed by 6 bases and J by 1 base, leaving 8 bases between them. The CDR3 DNA follows: TGTGCCAGTAGCCTCAGGGGCACAGATACGCAGTATTTT. Encoded protein: CASSLRGTDTQYF.

The chain employs TRBV2 and TRBJ2-7; D may be TRBD2 (5 bases). Trimming took off 3 bases at V and 5 bases at J, with 11 bases between the two ends. Germline V gives CDR1 SNHLY, CDR2 FYNNEI. The CDR3 has 13 amino acids. CDR3 sequence: CASSEAGGHEQYF. In DNA form, the CDR3 reads TGTGCCAGCAGTGAGGCAGGCGGGCACGAGCAGTACTTC. Looking up the rest from reference TRBV2 and TRBJ2-7 gives the full variable domain: EPEVTQTPSHQVTQMGQEVILRCVPISNHLYFYWYRQILGQKVEFLVSFYNNEISEKSEIFDDQFSVERPDGSNFTLKIRSTKLEDSAMYFCASSEAGGHEQYFGPGTRLTVT.

The chain joins TRBV7-2 to TRBJ1-3, with a possible D match to TRBD1 (6 bases). This CDR3 contains 16 residues. Germline lookup yields CDR1 SGHTA and CDR2 FQGNSA. V lost 5 bases and J lost 6, with 20 bases in between. DNA for the CDR3: TGTGCCAGCAGCCCCGGTCCCGGAGGGGGGGCAAACACCATATATTTT. This translates into CASSPGPGGGANTIYF.

This chain links TRBV5-5 with TRBJ2-6, with 12 nucleotides matching TRBD1. The J segment lost 4 bases and the V segment lost 4 bases, leaving 6 bases of the junction unmatched. Germline V CDR1 and CDR2: SGHKS, YYEKEE (reference sequence). CDR3 length: 17 residues. The CDR3 here is CASSVGQGARGANVLTF. The CDR3 bases are TGTGCCAGCAGCGTGGGACAGGGGGCGAGAGGGGCCAACGTCCTGACTTTC.

The gene calls are TRBV5-1 and TRBJ2-7; D call uncertain. The CDR3 totals 13 residues. V lost 6 bases and J lost 3, with 13 bases in between. Germline CDR1 reads SGHRS; CDR2 reads YFSETQ. CDR3: CASTQTVGYEQYF. The CDR3, as DNA: TGCGCCAGCACACAAACAGTAGGCTACGAGCAGTACTTC.

This clone was seen only once. The chain combines TRBV6-1 with TRBJ2-5; 7 bases are shared with TRBD1. This CDR3 is built from 13 residues. The V gene's germline CDR1 is MNHNS and CDR2 SASEGT. With V trimmed by 4 bases and J by 1 base, 0 bases remained unmatched. CDR3 nucleotides: TGTGCCAGCAGTGGACAGGGCCAAGAGACCCAGTACTTC. Protein product: CASSGQGQETQYF.

V and J are TRBV7-3 and TRBJ2-1, with D tentatively TRBD2 (6 bases). Between the trimmed V and J ends, which lost 5 bases and 0 bases, there was a span of 14 bases. The germline V gene has CDR1 SGHTA and CDR2 FQGTGA. CDR3 length: 16 amino acids. The CDR3 region has the DNA TGTGCCAGCAGCCCCAAGACTAGTTCCTCCTACAATGAGCAGTTCTTC. Protein product: CASSPKTSSSYNEQFF.

The rearrangement links TRBV7-3 to TRBJ2-7, with D perhaps matching TRBD1 (6 bases). Trimming took off 5 bases at V and 4 bases at J, with 12 bases between the two ends. This CDR3 region has 13 residues. The V gene's germline CDR1 is SGHTA and CDR2 FQGTGA. The CDR3 loop is CASSRQQGYEQYF. DNA for the CDR3: TGTGCCAGCAGCAGACAACAGGGTTACGAGCAGTACTTC.

The genes are TRBV7-3 and TRBJ1-2, with TRBD1 matching over 8 bases. This CDR3 is built from 16 residues. J gave up 6 bases and V 4 bases, and 13 bases lay outside the gene matches. The germline V gene encodes CDR1 SGHTA and CDR2 FQGTGA. The chain's CDR3 is CASSSRPGQDWNGYTF. The CDR3 DNA is TGTGCCAGCAGCTCTCGACCGGGACAGGACTGGAATGGCTACACCTTC.

The chain uses TRBV6-4 and TRBJ2-7, with a tentative D call TRBD2 (6 bases). Per germline, CDR1 MRHNA and CDR2 SNTAGT. The CDR3 loop spans 20 amino acids. Trimming shortened V by 3 bases and J by 5 bases, and 32 bases separated the two germline ends. CDR3: CASSDNPSGRISDGGDEQYF. CDR3 coding DNA: TGTGCCAGCAGTGATAATCCCTCGGGCAGGATATCGGACGGGGGTGACGAGCAGTACTTC.

The CDR3 nucleotides are TGTGCCAGCAGTTCGCGGGGGGGCTACCTCTCCTACGAGCAGTACTTC. Translating gives CASSSRGGYLSYEQYF. This rearrangement joins TRBV28 to TRBJ2-7; 9 nucleotides match TRBD2. V was pared by 4 bases and J by 0 bases, with 7 bases of the junction left unmatched. The CDR3 is 16 amino acids. Germline CDR1 reads MDHEN; CDR2 reads SYDVKM.

J is TRBJ1-2 and V is TRBV15, with a possible D match to TRBD1 (6 bases). Trimming shortened V by 0 bases and J by 3 bases, and 17 bases separated the two germline ends. The CDR3 sequence is 17 residues long. In germline, CDR1 is LNHNV, CDR2 YYDKDF (reference sequence). The CDR3 protein is CATSREIRDTRYYGYTF. The CDR3 DNA is TGTGCCACCAGCAGAGAAATAAGGGACACACGCTACTATGGCTACACCTTC.

The chain is built from TRBV7-9 and TRBJ2-6; tentative D call: TRBD2 (6 bases). CDR1 is SEHNR and CDR2 is FQNEAQ in the germline V gene (reference sequence). This CDR3 spans 15 amino acids. Trimming left V 5 bases short and J 4 bases short, with 12 bases between. DNA for the CDR3: TGTGCCAGCAGCCTCTCTGGAGGGGGGGCCAACGTCCTGACTTTC. Translation gives CASSLSGGGANVLTF.

V gene TRBV7-2 combines with J gene TRBJ1-1; D unclear. The germline V gene has CDR1 SGHTA and CDR2 FQGNSA. V was cut by 8 bases and J by 1 base, with 5 bases left in between. The CDR3 contains 11 residues. The CDR3 coding sequence is TGTGCCAGCCTAAGGAACACTGAAGCTTTCTTT. Translating it yields CASLRNTEAFF.

This chain uses TRBV7-2 with TRBJ2-3; no firm D call. The CDR3 covers 14 residues. Germline V gives CDR1 SGHTA, CDR2 FQGNSA. V lost 3 bases to trimming and J lost 3 bases, with 10 bases between them. The CDR3 is CASSLRLRTDTQYF. The CDR3 DNA reads TGTGCCAGCAGCTTGCGGCTGCGGACAGATACGCAGTATTTT. The complete variable domain, with remaining parts taken from reference TRBV7-2 and TRBJ2-3, reads GAGVSQSPSNKVTEKGKDVELRCDPISGHTALYWYRQSLGQGLEFLIYFQGNSAPDKSGLPSDRFSAERTGGSVSTLTIQRTQQEDSAVYLCASSLRLRTDTQYFGPGTRLTVL.

The rearrangement joins TRBV6-5 to TRBJ2-7; 8 bases match TRBD1. After removal of 3 bases from V and 5 bases from J, the junction contained 9 bases not matched to a gene. This CDR3 has 15 residues. Germline values: CDR1 MNHEY, CDR2 SVGAGI. This chain's CDR3 is CASSYKRTGSHEQYF. The CDR3 nucleotides are TGTGCCAGCAGTTATAAGAGGACAGGGTCCCACGAGCAGTACTTC.